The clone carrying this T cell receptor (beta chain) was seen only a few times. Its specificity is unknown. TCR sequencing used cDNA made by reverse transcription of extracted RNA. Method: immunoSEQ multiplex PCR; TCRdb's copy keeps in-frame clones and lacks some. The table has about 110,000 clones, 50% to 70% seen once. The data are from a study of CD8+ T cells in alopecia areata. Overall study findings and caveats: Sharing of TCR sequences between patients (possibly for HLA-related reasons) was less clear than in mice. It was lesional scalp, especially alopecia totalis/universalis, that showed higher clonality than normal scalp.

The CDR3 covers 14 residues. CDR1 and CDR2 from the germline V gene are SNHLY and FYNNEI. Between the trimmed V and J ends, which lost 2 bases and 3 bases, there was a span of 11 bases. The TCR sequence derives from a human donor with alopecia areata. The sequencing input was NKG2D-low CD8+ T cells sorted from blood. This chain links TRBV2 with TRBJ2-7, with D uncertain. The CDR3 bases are TGTGCCAGCAGTGAACCAGGCAGGTACTACGAGCAGTACTTC. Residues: CASSEPGRYYEQYF.